These T cell receptor beta chains were read from a single sample in a study of regulatory T cells in long-lasting Graves disease. TCRdb recomputed calls from the multiplex PCR reads with MiXCR, one row per CDR3 protein. The sample holds 400,000 to 500,000 distinct CDR3 sequences, 20% to 25% seen once. The source was peripheral blood mononuclear cells (PBMCs), collected when the disease was refractory, from a patient treated with antithyroid drugs. These receptors all stem from a female donor with Graves disease. Each CDR3 is given with its conserved first and last residue. The D gene is left open where the match is weak. Clone sizes are given selectively: once, few, many, or a class where the clone is expanded.

>TRBD2|TRBV20-1|NA|TRBJ2-3
TGCAGTGCTAGACCGGGACTAGCCCCTGTCGGGGATACGCAGTATTTT
CSARPGLAPVGDTQYF
>NA|TRBV27|NA|TRBJ2-1
TGTGCCAGCCGAGTCGGGCGGGGAGGCAATGAGCAGTTCTTC
CASRVGRGGNEQFF
>TRBD2|TRBV2|NA|TRBJ2-5
TGTGCCAGCAGCTTAGGCGGTAGCGGGAGTCTGGAGACCCAGTACTTC
CASSLGGSGSLETQYF
>NA|TRBV30|NA|TRBJ1-1
TGTGCCTGGAGTGAGGGTCGGGGGGCCGGTGAAGCTTTCTTT
CAWSEGRGAGEAFF
>NA|TRBV12-5|many|TRBJ1-1
TGTGCTAGTGGTTTGGCCCGGGGGCTGGGCACTGAAGCTTTCTTT
CASGLARGLGTEAFF
>TRBD2|TRBV30|few|TRBJ2-4
TGTGCCTGGAGGGGCGGGGGGGACCCGCGCATTCAGTACTTC
CAWRGGGDPRIQYF
>TRBD1|TRBV7-3|NA|TRBJ1-1
TGTGCCAGCAGCAAGACAGGGGGTGAAGCTTTCTTT
CASSKTGGEAFF
>NA|TRBV4-1|NA|TRBJ1-2
TGCGCCAGCAGCCAACCCCGGGACAAGGAGGGTGGCTACACCTTC
CASSQPRDKEGGYTF
>NA|TRBV19|few|TRBJ1-1
TGTGCCAGTAGCCACAGGGACACTGAAGCTTTCTTT
CASSHRDTEAFF
>NA|TRBV15|few|TRBJ2-2
TGTGCCACTAAGGGGCCAGGGCGGAACACCGGGGAGCTGTTTTTT
CATKGPGRNTGELFF
>NA|TRBV15|NA|TRBJ2-5
TGTGCCACCAGCAGAGATCGGTCATCGGAGACCCAGTACTTC
CATSRDRSSETQYF
>TRBD2|TRBV28|many|TRBJ2-1
TGTGCCAGCAGTTTAATGCGGGAGAAGGGAAATGAGCAGTTCTTC
CASSLMREKGNEQFF
>NA|TRBV29-1|NA|TRBJ1-2
TGCAGCGTTGAGAGCCCTTTCCCTACTGCGACGATGGTCTATGGCTACACCTTC
CSVESPFPTATMVYGYTF
>NA|TRBV20-1|few|TRBJ1-4
TGCAGTGCTCTAGCAGTGTCAACTAATGAAAAACTGTTTTTT
CSALAVSTNEKLFF
>NA|TRBV6-9|few|TRBJ1-2
TGTGCCAGCAGTTATTATGGGGGAGCTGGCTACACCTTC
CASSYYGGAGYTF
>NA|TRBV25-1|few|TRBJ1-5
TGTGCCAGCAGTGAACCAGGGTCCCGTCAGCCCCAGCATTTT
CASSEPGSRQPQHF
>NA|TRBV20-1|few|TRBJ1-4
TGCAGTGCTAGTTGGGAAACTAATGAAAAACTGTTTTTT
CSASWETNEKLFF
>NA|TRBV6-1|NA|TRBJ2-7
TGTGCCAGCAGTGAGGAGGCAGGAGGGGAGCAGTACTTC
CASSEEAGGEQYF
>TRBD2|TRBV29-1|many|TRBJ2-7
TGCAGCGTTGCAAAGGGTAGCGGGGCGGTTGAGCAGTACTTC
CSVAKGSGAVEQYF
>TRBD1|TRBV20-1|few|TRBJ1-2
TGCAGTGCTTCAGACAGGGGCTATGGCTACACCTTC
CSASDRGYGYTF
>NA|TRBV28|many|TRBJ2-2
TGTGCCAGCACCGACACCGGGGAGCTGTTTTTT
CASTDTGELFF
>NA|TRBV6-2/TRBV6-3|NA|TRBJ2-3
TGTGCCAGCAGTTACTCGAGGTGGAGGGGACGCACAGATACGCAGTATTTT
CASSYSRWRGRTDTQYF
>TRBD1|TRBV6-1|many|TRBJ1-5
TGTGCCAGCGTTGACAGGGGCGATATTACTCCGAGCAATCAGCCCCAGCATTTT
CASVDRGDITPSNQPQHF
>NA|TRBV5-1|once|TRBJ2-2
TGCGCCAGCAGCCAGGGACGGCACACCGGGGAGCTGTTTTTT
CASSQGRHTGELFF
>NA|TRBV7-2|NA|TRBJ1-5
TGTGCCAGCAGCTTAGAGGGGCGGCTATATAGCAATCAGCCCCAGCATTTT
CASSLEGRLYSNQPQHF
>NA|TRBV29-1|NA|TRBJ1-1
TGCAGCGTTGAAGGAGCTTTCTTT
CSVEGAFF
>TRBD1|TRBV19|many|TRBJ1-2
TGTGCCAGTAGAGTATCGCCGGGGACAGGCAACTATGGCTACACCTTC
CASRVSPGTGNYGYTF
>TRBD2|TRBV20-1|few|TRBJ2-1
TGCAGTGCTAGCGAACTAGCGGGGTACAATGAGCAGTTCTTC
CSASELAGYNEQFF
>TRBD1|TRBV2|many|TRBJ1-4
TGTGCCAGCAGTGGATCCGGGACAGGGGACAACGAAAAACTGTTTTTT
CASSGSGTGDNEKLFF
>TRBD2|TRBV24-1|few|TRBJ2-2
TGTGCCACCAGCCCCCGGGACATCGATCGGGGGGGGGGCCCAGGGGAGCTGTTTTTT
CATSPRDIDRGGGPGELFF
>TRBD2|TRBV7-2|NA|TRBJ2-7
TGTGCCAGCAGCGGGGGGGACCGCTACGAGCAGTACTTC
CASSGGDRYEQYF
>TRBD2|TRBV2|NA|TRBJ2-7
TGTGCCAGCAGCCAAGTTCCAGCGGGGGGGCCCTACGAGCAGTACTTC
CASSQVPAGGPYEQYF
>NA|TRBV6-5|many|TRBJ1-2
TGTGCCAGCAGTTACTCGATAGTGGCCTTCAACTATGGCTACACCTTC
CASSYSIVAFNYGYTF
>TRBD2|TRBV7-9|few|TRBJ2-5
TGTGCCAGCAGCACCGCCCCGGATGGGGGGGTGGAGACCCAGTACTTC
CASSTAPDGGVETQYF
>NA|TRBV28|many|TRBJ1-1
TGTGCCAGCAGTCCCCCGGACGGAGTTCTGGAAGCTTTCTTT
CASSPPDGVLEAFF
>NA|TRBV29-1|many|TRBJ1-2
TGCAGCGTTGTGCCCCAGGGATATGGCTACACCTTC
CSVVPQGYGYTF
>NA|TRBV30|few|TRBJ1-1
TGTGCGCTGAGGGAGAGGACCCTGAACACTGAAGCTTTCTTT
CALRERTLNTEAFF
>NA|TRBV6-1|many|TRBJ1-2
TGTGCCAGCGGTGGGGTAAACTATGGCTACACCTTC
CASGGVNYGYTF
>NA|TRBV28|many|TRBJ1-2
TGTGCCAGCAGTCTCGTAGGGCTGGGCTATGGCTACACCTTC
CASSLVGLGYGYTF
>NA|TRBV28|many|TRBJ1-1
TGTGCCAGCAGCCCGAGCAGGGATTTTTGGAACACTGAAGCTTTCTTT
CASSPSRDFWNTEAFF
>TRBD1|TRBV30|NA|TRBJ1-4
TGTGCCTGGAGTGTACGGGGGACAGGTGAAAAACTGTTTTTT
CAWSVRGTGEKLFF
>NA|TRBV30|few|TRBJ2-7
TGTGCCTGGAGGGACCTCTCCTACGAGCAGTACTTC
CAWRDLSYEQYF
>NA|TRBV5-1|NA|TRBJ1-1
TGCGCCAGCAGCTTGGCTTACACGGAACGAGCAAACACTGAAGCTTTCTTT
CASSLAYTERANTEAFF
>NA|TRBV7-9|NA|TRBJ1-6
TGTGCCAGCAGCTTTCGAACCCTCCACTTT
CASSFRTLHF
>NA|TRBV6-2/TRBV6-3|NA|TRBJ1-1
TGTGCCAGCAGTTACTACCGTGGAGGGGGTGTCACTGAAGCTTTCTTT
CASSYYRGGGVTEAFF
>TRBD1|TRBV12-3/TRBV12-4|many|TRBJ2-4
TGTGCCAGCAGCTCACGGGGCGGACAGGGGAACATTCAGTACTTC
CASSSRGGQGNIQYF
>TRBD2|TRBV2|NA|TRBJ2-2
TGCGCCAGCAGCCAATACGGGGGGGCCGGAACCGGGGAGCTGTTTTTT
CASSQYGGAGTGELFF
>NA|TRBV9|NA|TRBJ2-1
TGTGCCAGCAGCGCCAGGGGACATAACAATGAGCAGTTCTTC
CASSARGHNNEQFF